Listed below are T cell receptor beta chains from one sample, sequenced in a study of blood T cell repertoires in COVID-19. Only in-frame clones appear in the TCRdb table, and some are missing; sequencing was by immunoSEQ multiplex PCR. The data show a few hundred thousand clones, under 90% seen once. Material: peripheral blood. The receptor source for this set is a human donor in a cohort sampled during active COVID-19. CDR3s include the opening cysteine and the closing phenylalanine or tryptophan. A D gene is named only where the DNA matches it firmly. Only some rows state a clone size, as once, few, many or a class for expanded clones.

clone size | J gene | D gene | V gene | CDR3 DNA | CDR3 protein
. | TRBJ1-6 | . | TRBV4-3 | TGCGCCAGCAGCCAAGATTATCGGAATTCACCCCTCCACTTT | CASSQDYRNSPLHF
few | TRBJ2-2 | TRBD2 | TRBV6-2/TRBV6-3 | TGTGCCAGCAGTCAGACTAGCGCGAACACCGGGGAGCTGTTTTTT | CASSQTSANTGELFF
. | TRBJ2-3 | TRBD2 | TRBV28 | TGTGCCAGCAGTCCGTCCGGGACTAGCAAGGTGGAGGATACGCAGTATTTT | CASSPSGTSKVEDTQYF
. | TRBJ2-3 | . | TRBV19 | TGTGCCACCAAAGAAAGGGGGTTCCGCCCAGGTCCTACAGATACGCAGTATTTT | CATKERGFRPGPTDTQYF
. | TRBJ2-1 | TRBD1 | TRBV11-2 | TGTGCCAGCAGCCGGGACAGCTCCTACAATGAGCAGTTCTTC | CASSRDSSYNEQFF
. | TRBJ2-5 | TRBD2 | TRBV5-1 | TGCGCCAGCAGCTTGTGGCAGCGGGACCTTTACCAAGAGACCCAGTACTTC | CASSLWQRDLYQETQYF
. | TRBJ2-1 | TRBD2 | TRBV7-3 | TGTGCCAGCAGCCTTGGACTAGCGGGAGTGAATGAGCAGTTCTTC | CASSLGLAGVNEQFF
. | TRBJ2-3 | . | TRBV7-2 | TGTGCCAGCAGCTTAGGACTCCTTTTAATTGATACGCAGTATTTT | CASSLGLLLIDTQYF
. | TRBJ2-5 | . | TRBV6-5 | TGTGCCAGCAGGGACCGAAGGGGAGAGACCCAGTACTTC | CASRDRRGETQYF
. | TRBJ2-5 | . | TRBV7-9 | TGTGCCAGCAGCTTATTTGGGGGGGGCCCACAGGGAGAGACCCAGTACTTC | CASSLFGGGPQGETQYF
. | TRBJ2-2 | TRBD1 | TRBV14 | TGTGCCAGCAGCCTAACAGGGGTCAACACCGGGGAGCTGTTTTTT | CASSLTGVNTGELFF
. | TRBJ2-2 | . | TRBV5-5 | TGTGCCAGCAGCTTTAACACCGACAGTAACACCGGGGAGCTGTTTTTT | CASSFNTDSNTGELFF
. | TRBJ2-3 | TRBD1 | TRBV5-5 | TGTGCCAGCAGCTTGGCCGGACAGGGGTTCGATACGCAGTATTTT | CASSLAGQGFDTQYF
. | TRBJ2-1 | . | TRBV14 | TGTGCCAGCAGCCAAGCTGGGGCCGGCAATGAGCAGTTCTTC | CASSQAGAGNEQFF
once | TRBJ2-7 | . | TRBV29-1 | TGCAGCGTCCGAACTGGCTACGAGCAGTACTTC | CSVRTGYEQYF
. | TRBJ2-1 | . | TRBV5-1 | TGCGCCAGCAGCCCGGGTCCCCAGATCTACAATGAGCAGTTCTTC | CASSPGPQIYNEQFF
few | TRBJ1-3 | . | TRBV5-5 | TGTGCCAGCAGCTTTGGCCTCCCGACGGGTGGAAACACCATATATTTT | CASSFGLPTGGNTIYF
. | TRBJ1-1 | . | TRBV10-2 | TGCGCCAGCAGTGGCGGAGCTTTCTTT | CASSGGAFF
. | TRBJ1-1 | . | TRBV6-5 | TGTGCCAGCAGTTGGGGCCAAAGACAGTCTGAAGCTTTCTTT | CASSWGQRQSEAFF
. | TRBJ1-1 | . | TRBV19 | TGTGCCAGTAGTATAATACCCGGCCGGGGGAAACGGCGGAGTTCTTTCTTT | CASSIIPGRGKRRSSFF
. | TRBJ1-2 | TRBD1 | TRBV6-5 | TGTGCCAGCAGGTGGACAGGGGGCGGTTATGGCTACACCTTC | CASRWTGGGYGYTF
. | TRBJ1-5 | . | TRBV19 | TGTGCCAGTAGTATCCGGGGTTACAATCAGCCCCAGCATTTT | CASSIRGYNQPQHF
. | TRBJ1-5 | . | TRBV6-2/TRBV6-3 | TGTGCCAGCAGTTACCCTGGGGCGAACAATCAGCCCCAGCATTTT | CASSYPGANNQPQHF
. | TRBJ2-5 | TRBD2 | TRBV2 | TGTGCCAGGCAAGAGTTCAGACTAGCGGGAGAGGGGGAGACCCAGTACTTC | CARQEFRLAGEGETQYF
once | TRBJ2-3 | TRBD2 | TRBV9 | TGTGCCAGCAGCGTAGTAGGGACTAGCGGGACAGATACGCAGTATTTT | CASSVVGTSGTDTQYF
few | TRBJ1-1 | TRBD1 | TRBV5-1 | TGCGCCAGCAGCTTGGGCTTGACAGGGAGAGGAAACACTGAAGCTTTCTTT | CASSLGLTGRGNTEAFF
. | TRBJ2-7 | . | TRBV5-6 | TGTGCCAGCAGCTCTGGGACAACGAATGAGCAGTACTTC | CASSSGTTNEQYF
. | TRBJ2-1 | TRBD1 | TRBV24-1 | TGTGCCACCAGTGATGGACAGGCCGACTACAATGAGCAGTTCTTC | CATSDGQADYNEQFF
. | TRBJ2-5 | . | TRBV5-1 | TGCGCCAGCAGTCAGGGGTGGGGATCGGAGACCCAGTACTTC | CASSQGWGSETQYF
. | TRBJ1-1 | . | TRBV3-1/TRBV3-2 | TGTGCCAGCAGCCCCGGGACACTGCTTATGAACACTGAAGCTTTCTTT | CASSPGTLLMNTEAFF
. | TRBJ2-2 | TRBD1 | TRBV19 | TGTGCCAGTAGTATTTTATCCGGACAGGGGAACACCGGGGAGCTGTTTTTT | CASSILSGQGNTGELFF
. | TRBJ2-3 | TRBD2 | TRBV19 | TGTGCCAGTAGTATTGGAGCGGGAGGCAGAGATACGCAGTATTTT | CASSIGAGGRDTQYF
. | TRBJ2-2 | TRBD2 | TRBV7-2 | TGTGCCAGCAGCTCGGGACTAGCGGGAGTCCTCGGGGAGCTGTTTTTT | CASSSGLAGVLGELFF
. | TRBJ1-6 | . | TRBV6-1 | TGTGCCAGCAGTGAAGAAGCAGGGGAAACCTCACCCCTCCACTTT | CASSEEAGETSPLHF
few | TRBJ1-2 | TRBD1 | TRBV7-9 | TGTGCCAGCAGCTTAGGTTCCGGACAGGGAAGCGGCTACACCTTC | CASSLGSGQGSGYTF
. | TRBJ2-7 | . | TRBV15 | TGTGCCACCAGCAGAGATCGAGGGTTTCTGGTCTACGAGCAGTACTTC | CATSRDRGFLVYEQYF
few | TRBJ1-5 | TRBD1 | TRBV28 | TGTGCCAGCAGTTTTAACAGGGGAAGTAGCAATCAGCCCCAGCATTTT | CASSFNRGSSNQPQHF
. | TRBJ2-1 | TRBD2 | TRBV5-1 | TGCGCCAGCAGCCCGGGACTAGTTACTAGCCACAATGAGCAGTTCTTC | CASSPGLVTSHNEQFF
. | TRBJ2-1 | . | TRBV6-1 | TGTGCCAGCAGTGAAGGGTTTCTTAGGTCGGAGGCGCAGTTCTTC | CASSEGFLRSEAQFF
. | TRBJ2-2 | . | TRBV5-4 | TGTGCCAGCAGCCCGGGGGTCACCGGGGAGCTGTTTTTT | CASSPGVTGELFF
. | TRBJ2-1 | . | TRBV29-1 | TGCAGCGTTGTAGGACTGACCTACAATGAGCAGTTCTTC | CSVVGLTYNEQFF
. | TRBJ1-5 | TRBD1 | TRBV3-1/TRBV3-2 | TGTGCCAGCAGCCATTCAGGGGGCAACCAGCCCCAGCATTTT | CASSHSGGNQPQHF
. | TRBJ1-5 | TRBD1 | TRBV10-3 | TGTGCCACCGAACCGGGACAGGGAGGTTCGGGGCCTCAGCCCCAGCATTTT | CATEPGQGGSGPQPQHF
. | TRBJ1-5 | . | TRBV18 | TGTGCCAGCTCACCCGGACAGAATCAGCCCCAGCATTTT | CASSPGQNQPQHF
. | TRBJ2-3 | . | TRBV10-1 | TGCGCCAGCAGGGGTGCACACCGACTAAGCACAGATACGCAGTATTTT | CASRGAHRLSTDTQYF